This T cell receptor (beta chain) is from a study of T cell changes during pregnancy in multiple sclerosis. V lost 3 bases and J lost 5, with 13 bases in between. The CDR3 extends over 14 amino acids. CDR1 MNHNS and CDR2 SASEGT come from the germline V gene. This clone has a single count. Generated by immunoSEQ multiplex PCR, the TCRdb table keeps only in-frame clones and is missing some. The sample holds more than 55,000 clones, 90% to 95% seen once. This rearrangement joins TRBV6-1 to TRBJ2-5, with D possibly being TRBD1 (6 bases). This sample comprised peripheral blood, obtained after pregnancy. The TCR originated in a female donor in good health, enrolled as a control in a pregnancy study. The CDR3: CASSERGTWETQYF. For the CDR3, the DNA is TGTGCCAGCAGTGAGAGGGGGACCTGGGAGACCCAGTACTTC.